The rows below give T cell receptor beta chains drawn from one sample of a study of blood T cell repertoires in COVID-19. This table comes from immunoSEQ multiplex PCR, and its TCRdb copy is limited to in-frame clones, with some not included. The sample shows about 170,000 clones, just under 85% of them seen only once. Sequenced: peripheral blood. The receptors come from an elderly woman with COVID-19, enrolled during active disease. CDR3s include the opening cysteine and the closing phenylalanine or tryptophan. A D gene is named only where the DNA matches it firmly. The size of a clone is reported for some rows only, either as once, few or many, or as a class for expanded clones.

>once|TRBD2|TRBJ2-7|TRBV28
TGTGCCAGCTCGATCGCTCACTCTTTACCGGGACTAGCGCTCGAGCAGTACTTC
CASSIAHSLPGLALEQYF
>.|.|TRBJ2-1|TRBV7-9
TGTGCCAGCAGCCCCAGGAATGAGCAGTTCTTC
CASSPRNEQFF
>.|TRBD2|TRBJ2-7|TRBV5-1
TGCGCCAGCAGCCCCGGCGGGGCGGGAGGGCCTAACGAGCAGTACTTC
CASSPGGAGGPNEQYF
>.|.|TRBJ2-7|TRBV5-1
TGCGCCAGCAGATGGGACGGGGGAAGCTCCTACGAGCAGTACTTC
CASRWDGGSSYEQYF
>.|TRBD2|TRBJ2-7|TRBV14
TGTGCCAGCAGCCATTCACCTCTAGCGGGAGGGGTGTACGAGCAGTACTTC
CASSHSPLAGGVYEQYF
>.|.|TRBJ1-6|TRBV10-3
TGTGCCATCAGGTCAACAGGGTATGACAATTCACCCCTCCACTTT
CAIRSTGYDNSPLHF
>.|.|TRBJ1-2|TRBV3-1/TRBV3-2
TGTGCCAGCAGCCAAGCAGTTTCCTATGGCTACACCTTC
CASSQAVSYGYTF
>.|.|TRBJ1-1|TRBV10-3
TGTGCCATCAGTGAACGACAGCCGAACACTGAAGCTTTCTTT
CAISERQPNTEAFF
>.|.|TRBJ1-1|TRBV28
TGTGCCAGCAGTTTGAGAGTGAACACTGAAGCTTTCTTT
CASSLRVNTEAFF
>.|.|TRBJ1-1|TRBV28
TGTGCCAGCAGTTTATGGTCAGGGGAGTACACTGAAGCTTTCTTT
CASSLWSGEYTEAFF
>.|TRBD1|TRBJ1-1|TRBV28
TGTGCCAGCAGTGCGGGGACAGGGTTCGGTGAAGCTTTCTTT
CASSAGTGFGEAFF
>.|.|TRBJ1-4|TRBV5-1
TGCGCCAGCAGCTCGGACAGCTATAATGAAAAACTGTTTTTT
CASSSDSYNEKLFF
>.|.|TRBJ2-2|TRBV9
TGTGCCAGCAGCGTAGGTGCCTTCGGCACCGGGGAGCTGTTTTTT
CASSVGAFGTGELFF
>few|.|TRBJ1-1|TRBV4-1
TGCGCCAGCAGCCAAGAATTTCTGGCAGGGCGGGGGACTGAAGCTTTCTTT
CASSQEFLAGRGTEAFF
>.|TRBD2|TRBJ2-1|TRBV27
TGTGCCAGCAGATCCTATAGCGGGAGCTCCTACAATGAGCAGTTCTTC
CASRSYSGSSYNEQFF
>.|.|TRBJ2-3|TRBV7-3
TGTGCCAGCAGCTTAGTGGAGGATACGCAGTATTTT
CASSLVEDTQYF
>.|.|TRBJ1-6|TRBV6-6
TGTGCCAGCAGTTGGACAGCTAATTCACCCCTCCACTTT
CASSWTANSPLHF
>.|.|TRBJ2-1|TRBV28
TGTGCCAGCAGTTTCTTATTAGCGGCCTACAATGAGCAGTTCTTC
CASSFLLAAYNEQFF
>.|TRBD1|TRBJ1-2|TRBV6-5
TGTGCCAGCAGTCAGGGGGTCTATGGCTACACCTTC
CASSQGVYGYTF
>.|.|TRBJ1-5|TRBV5-1
TGCGCCAGCAGTTTGTCAGGCAATCAGCCCCAGCATTTT
CASSLSGNQPQHF
>.|.|TRBJ1-2|TRBV19
TGTGCCAGTAGTATCGCCCTCTTTGAGGGCGGCTACACCTTC
CASSIALFEGGYTF
>.|.|TRBJ1-1|TRBV19
TGTGCCAGTAGGGGGGACTACACTGAAGCTTTCTTT
CASRGDYTEAFF
>once|TRBD1|TRBJ2-6|TRBV24-1
TGTGCCACCAGTTCGTCTTCCGAGGGGGCCAGGAAAACAGTCTCTGGGGCCAACGTCCTGACTTTC
CATSSSSEGARKTVSGANVLTF
>once|.|TRBJ1-4|TRBV20-1
TGCAGTGCCCACTGGGAGGGATCCCTGTTTTTT
CSAHWEGSLFF
>.|TRBD1|TRBJ1-5|TRBV28
TGTGCCAGCAGTTTCGACAGGGTGAACAATCAGCCCCAGCATTTT
CASSFDRVNNQPQHF
>.|.|TRBJ1-1|TRBV3-1/TRBV3-2
TGTGCCAGCAGCCAGGTAGGGGGGAACACTGAAGCTTTCTTT
CASSQVGGNTEAFF
>.|TRBD1|TRBJ1-1|TRBV7-9
TGTGCCAGCAGGATCACAGGGGTGGACACTGAAGCTTTCTTT
CASRITGVDTEAFF
>once|TRBD1|TRBJ1-3|TRBV9
TGTGCCAGCAGCGTCCGGGACAGGGGGGGAAACACCATATATTTT
CASSVRDRGGNTIYF
>.|.|TRBJ1-4|TRBV10-3
TGTGCCATCAGTGGCGGGGGTAATGAAAAACTGTTTTTT
CAISGGGNEKLFF
>.|.|TRBJ1-3|TRBV7-7
TGTGCTAGCAGCTCGCTCCCGGGCTCTGGAAACACCATATATTTT
CASSSLPGSGNTIYF
>once|.|TRBJ1-1|TRBV2
TGTGCCAGCAGTGGAGGGGGGAACACTGAAGCTTTCTTT
CASSGGGNTEAFF
>.|TRBD2|TRBJ2-5|TRBV29-1
TGCAGCGGGGGCCCGGGGGGAGGCCAGTACTTC
CSGGPGGGQYF
>.|.|TRBJ1-4|TRBV9
TGTGCCAGCAGTCCTATGGTCGGGACTAATGAAAAACTGTTTTTT
CASSPMVGTNEKLFF
>.|.|TRBJ2-7|TRBV9
TGTGCCAGCAGCTCGCGACAGGACTACGAGCAGTACTTC
CASSSRQDYEQYF
>.|TRBD2|TRBJ2-1|TRBV5-1
TGCGCCAGCAGCTTGACTAGCGGGGGGGACCTTAATGAGCAGTTCTTC
CASSLTSGGDLNEQFF
>few|.|TRBJ1-2|TRBV27
TGTGCCAGCAGCCGACAAGGAGGGGTATATGGCTACACCTTC
CASSRQGGVYGYTF
>.|TRBD1|TRBJ1-6|TRBV5-6
TGTGCCAGCAGCTTCGACAGGGGGACCTATAATTCACCCCTCCACTTT
CASSFDRGTYNSPLHF
>once|.|TRBJ1-2|TRBV12-3/TRBV12-4
TGTGCCAGCAGTTCGGGAGGGGAGGGTGGCTACACCTTC
CASSSGGEGGYTF
>.|.|TRBJ2-7|TRBV6-5
TGTGCCACCCGAGGCGGGGCCCCCGCCTACGAGCAGTACTTC
CATRGGAPAYEQYF
>.|.|TRBJ2-7|TRBV2
TGTGCCAGCAGTAACCTTGGCACCTACGAGCAGTACTTC
CASSNLGTYEQYF
>.|TRBD1|TRBJ1-5|TRBV28
TGTGCCAGCAGTCAAGGGGCCGGACAGGGGAATCAGCCCCAGCATTTT
CASSQGAGQGNQPQHF
>.|TRBD1|TRBJ2-2|TRBV7-9
TGTGCCAGCAGCCGACAGGGGTCGAACACCGGGGAGCTGTTTTTT
CASSRQGSNTGELFF
>.|TRBD1|TRBJ2-7|TRBV2
TGTGCCAGCAGACGGGACAGGGTAGCCGAGCAGTACTTC
CASRRDRVAEQYF
>few|.|TRBJ1-3|TRBV2
TGTGCCAGCAGTGAGCAAATGGTGGCTGCTGGAAACACCATATATTTT
CASSEQMVAAGNTIYF
>.|.|TRBJ1-2|TRBV9
TGTGCCAGCAGCGTAGAGTGGGGAGGGAGCTACACCTTC
CASSVEWGGSYTF
>once|.|TRBJ1-1|TRBV2
TGTGCCAGCATGGGCGGGTTGAACACTGAAGCTTTCTTT
CASMGGLNTEAFF
>.|.|TRBJ1-2|TRBV2
TGTGCCAGCAGTTCTCTTCGGGAGACAGCCGATGGCTACACCTTC
CASSSLRETADGYTF
>once|.|TRBJ1-1|TRBV12-3/TRBV12-4
TGTGCCAGCAGTTTAGCGCTAGAGACTGAAGCTTTCTTT
CASSLALETEAFF
>.|TRBD1|TRBJ2-1|TRBV2
TGTGCCAGCGAGGGGCAGGGGGCTGAGCAGTTCTTC
CASEGQGAEQFF
>.|.|TRBJ1-6|TRBV5-4
TGTGCCAGCAGCTTGGAGCGGGATTCACCCCTCCACTTT
CASSLERDSPLHF
>.|.|TRBJ1-3|TRBV4-2
TGTGCCAGCAGCCTGGACAAAAGTGGCGGCACCATATATTTT
CASSLDKSGGTIYF
>.|TRBD1|TRBJ1-5|TRBV6-5
TGTGCCAGCAGTTACGGGACAGGCGAAAATCAGCCCCAGCATTTT
CASSYGTGENQPQHF
>.|TRBD2|TRBJ2-7|TRBV6-5
TGTGCCAGCAGTTACTCGAAGTTTAGCGGGAGTTACGAGCAGTACTTC
CASSYSKFSGSYEQYF
>.|.|TRBJ2-1|TRBV20-1
TGCAGTGCTAGGGACACCGAGCAGTTCTTC
CSARDTEQFF
>.|.|TRBJ2-5|TRBV18
TGTGCCAGCTCACCTTCGCAAGAGACCCAGTACTTC
CASSPSQETQYF
>.|TRBD1|TRBJ1-4|TRBV5-1
TGCGCCAGCAGCTTAGGGGGCACAACTAATGAAAAACTGTTTTTT
CASSLGGTTNEKLFF
>.|TRBD1|TRBJ2-7|TRBV28
TGTGCCAGCAGAGGGGCAGGGGGAAACTCCCACGAGCAGTACTTC
CASRGAGGNSHEQYF
>few|.|TRBJ1-2|TRBV6-5
TGTGCCAGCCTCAACGGGGTGGGCTATGGCTACACCTTC
CASLNGVGYGYTF
>.|.|TRBJ2-3|TRBV12-3/TRBV12-4
TGTGCCAGCAGCCCGCCTAGCGCAGATACGCAGTATTTT
CASSPPSADTQYF